This T cell receptor (beta chain) is from a study of T cells after yellow fever vaccination (dated by TCRdb to between 2018 and 2020). As for the study more broadly: The SMART-Seq v4 Ultra Low Input RNA kit was used to prepare libraries from fractions with low cell numbers. Bulk TCR alpha and beta repertoires were sequenced longitudinally to track T-cell clones before and after primary and booster YFV17D yellow fever vaccination. Two healthy male donors made up the cohort, one aged 18 to 30 years and the other aged 30 to 39 years. Bulk PBMC replicates and cell subsets were isolated from blood drawn at multiple timepoints before and after both primary and secondary immunization. Here is what the overall study found, with its caveats: Most clones expanded after primary vaccination were re-detected after the booster (around 96% of CD4 and around 88% of CD8), suggesting broad memory maintenance. The secondary T-cell response was weaker than the primary response but faster, peaking on day 5 instead of day 15. The study included only a couple of donors, which limits how far the findings can be generalized. A small share of clonotypes was detected in both CD4 and CD8 compartments, with the overlap likely arising from convergent recombination. Computational filtering was required because FACS-sorted repertoires could contain abundant contaminating clonotypes from the bulk population.

The sample holds many counts of this clonotype. Its antigen remains unidentified. Base qualities are not provided; no much larger clone lies one nucleotide away. Based on the germline V gene (reference sequence), the CDR1 and CDR2 sequences are DFQATT and SNEGSKA. V ends up 2 bases short and J 4 bases short, with an unmatched junction base count of 3. Inclusive of the bounding cysteine and phenylalanine, the CDR3 is 15 residues long. Only CDR3 DNA remains: 45 bases, in frame from the first base. TCR cDNA was synthesized by 5'RACE template switching, through which a universal primer site and unique molecular identifiers were introduced. cDNA synthesis was primed from both the TCR alpha and TCR beta constant segments. Library amplification used two PCR steps, and the second PCR step added sample barcodes and sequencing adapters. Libraries were sequenced on Illumina HiSeq 2500 (2x100 bp) or NovaSeq (2x150 bp). As for how the authors treated the data: MIGEC handled demultiplexing of reads and collapsing into UMI consensus sequences, while MiXCR performed V(D)J alignment. Vaccine-responding clonotypes were defined with edgeR using replicate PBMC samples, requiring FDR below 0.01 and a log2 fold change above 5 up to day 15. Each bulk clonotype received a CD4 or CD8 identity based on whether the sequenced CD4 or CD8 repertoire contained that clonotype at higher abundance. TCRdb handled the public reads itself, with Q25 trimming in fastp and clone calling in MiXCR, and kept productive beta chains. Every CDR3 protein is listed once, alongside the most common genes and DNA of its rows. TCRdb assigned the V and J calls; the authors' analysis was not used. The sample table shows roughly 74,000 distinct CDR3 sequences, and approximately 7% are seen once. 30% to 45% of the sample is held by the ten biggest clonotypes.

Sample treatment or condition, as interpreted from the label and publication: live attenuated yellow fever vaccine strain. A standard Ficoll-Paque protocol was used to isolate PBMCs from peripheral blood. Dynabeads CD4 and CD8 positive selection kits were used to isolate the CD4 and CD8 T-cell fractions. TriZol was used to extract RNA from bulk PBMCs, from CD4 and CD8 fractions, and from dextramer-positive and dextramer-negative fractions. Recombination connected TRBV20-1 to TRBJ2-2; TRBD2 agrees with 11 junctional bases. The receptor was isolated from a man aged 18-30 years who received the YFV17D yellow fever vaccine. The sequencing used CD8+ T cells sorted from PBMCs, collected 4 to 6 days after the first yellow fever vaccination. The CDR3 reads as follows: CSARSTSGGTGELFF. The sequence in DNA is TGCAGTGCTAGATCTACTAGCGGGGGCACCGGGGAGCTGTTTTTT.